This T cell receptor beta chain was captured in a study of vaccination effects on CD4 cells after COVID-19. Overall study: Three convalescent patients gave early and late post-vaccination samples. Samples were taken post-vaccine, and their median timing was 72 days after the second dose. General study points: Among infection- and vaccine-induced clones, marked clonal contraction occurred late after vaccination. Few convalescent patients were studied, and early post-infection samples were lacking.

Here immunoSEQ multiplex PCR was the method, and the copy in TCRdb shows in-frame clones only, minus some. This sample has about 14,000 clones, with about three quarters found just once. Viral peptide pool expansion of antigen-specific CD4+ T cells preceded sequencing in the ViraFEST assay. Once cultured for 10 to 11 days, the cells underwent separation to obtain CD4+ T cells. PCR-confirmed SARS-CoV-2 infection occurred in the person between March and December 2020. All participants had two doses of either the BNT162b2 or mRNA-1273 vaccine. This CDR3 is built from 16 residues. V lost 4 bases to trimming and J lost 7 bases, with 19 bases between them. Per germline, CDR1 KGHSH and CDR2 LQKENI. In this sample, this clone turned up once. Its antigen is undetermined.

The specimen was CD4+ T cells from PBMCs cultured with HCoV-NL63 spike peptides, collected after COVID-19 vaccination. This TCR was recovered from a human donor who had a prior SARS-CoV-2 infection. The V call is TRBV18, the J call TRBJ1-4; D might be TRBD1 (5 bases). The CDR3 region has the DNA TGTGCCAGCTCACGCGCGACGAACAGGTGGGGTGAAAAACTGTTTTTT. The encoded protein is CASSRATNRWGEKLFF.